This passage covers 17 T cell receptor beta chains from one sample sequenced in a study of siplizumab effects on memory and regulatory T cells. Only in-frame clones appear in the TCRdb table, and some are missing; sequencing was by immunoSEQ multiplex PCR. Among around 77,000 clones listed, about 90% were seen once. What was sequenced was CD8+ T cells sorted from blood. These receptors all stem from a human donor in good health.

V and J are TRBV6-5 and TRBJ2-1; D is ambiguous. V was trimmed by 0 bases and J by 6 bases, leaving 15 bases between them. The CDR3 extends over 16 amino acids. The germline CDR1 and CDR2 sequences are MNHEY and SVGAGI. This CDR3 reads CASSYSVGPRVNEQFF. CDR3 in DNA: TGTGCCAGCAGTTACTCGGTCGGGCCTCGGGTCAATGAGCAGTTCTTC.

The chain combines TRBV7-3 with TRBJ2-1, with 8 positions matching TRBD1. Trimming cost V 5 bases and J 8 bases; bases outside gene matches: 11. The CDR3 is 15 amino acids. Germline loops: CDR1 SGHTA, CDR2 FQGTGA. The DNA of the CDR3 is TGTGCCAGCAGCCCAGACAGGGGTTATGGTTATGAGCAGTTCTTC. Its translation is CASSPDRGYGYEQFF. Filled out from reference TRBV7-3 and TRBJ2-1, the complete variable domain reads GAGVSQTPSNKVTEKGKYVELRCDPISGHTALYWYRQSLGQGPEFLIYFQGTGAADDSGLPNDRFFAVRPEGSVSTLKIQRTERGDSAVYLCASSPDRGYGYEQFFGPGTRLTVL.

This clone was seen once. Compared with germline, one end of the junction differs, possibly owing to a read error. The chain carries TRBV5-1 and TRBJ2-5; 9 positions agree with TRBD2. The germline V gene has CDR1 SGHRS and CDR2 YFSETQ. The CDR3 totals 16 residues. This chain's CDR3 is CASSLDSGGRQGTQYF. CDR3 nucleotide sequence: TGCGCCAGCAGCTTAGACAGCGGGGGGCGCCAAGGGACCCAGTACTTC.

This chain connects TRBV6-1 to TRBJ2-7, with TRBD1 identical over 8 bases. The length of the CDR3 is 14 residues. V lost 9 bases, J lost 2 bases, and 9 bases stayed unmatched. The germline gives CDR1 MNHNS, CDR2 SASEGT. The CDR3 spells CASSMDRVTYEQYF. DNA for the CDR3: TGTGCCAGTTCGATGGACAGGGTGACCTACGAGCAGTACTTC.

On this clone: At the DNA level, this CDR3 is encoded by other sequences in the same sample as well. This sequence joins TRBV27 and TRBJ1-1; D unresolved. V lost 2 bases to trimming and J lost 1 base, with 2 bases between them. Per germline, CDR1 MNHEY and CDR2 SMNVEV (reference sequence). This CDR3 has 12 amino acids. In DNA form, the CDR3 reads TGTGCCAGCAGTTTAGGGAACACTGAAGCTTTCTTT. It encodes CASSLGNTEAFF.

This clone was seen just once. This chain connects TRBV5-5 to TRBJ1-1; D not certain. This CDR3 region has 14 residues. V lost 8 bases to trimming and J lost 0 bases, with 14 bases between them. CDR1 and CDR2 (germline): SGHKS, YYEKEE (reference sequence). The chain's CDR3 is CASALWQLNTEAFF. The CDR3, as DNA: TGTGCCAGTGCCTTGTGGCAGCTGAACACTGAAGCTTTCTTT.

The DNA of the CDR3 is TGTGCCAGCTCCTTGCCAGGGGTAGATACGCAGTATTTT. This codes for CASSLPGVDTQYF. The chain recombines TRBV25-1 with TRBJ2-3; possible D gene TRBD1, 6 bases. V was pared by 8 bases and J by 5 bases, with 14 bases between. CDR1 is MGHDK, CDR2 SYGVNS, per germline. This CDR3 region has 13 residues.

The chain links TRBV4-1 to TRBJ2-5; D may match TRBD1 or TRBD2 (5 bases each). Germline CDR1 MGHRA, CDR2 YSYEKL. V was trimmed by 3 bases and J by 5 bases, leaving 13 bases between them. This CDR3 spans 14 amino acids. This chain's CDR3 is CASSQGPGTETQYF. The CDR3 region has the DNA TGCGCCAGCAGCCAGGGACCGGGGACGGAGACCCAGTACTTC.

The V gene is TRBV14, the J gene TRBJ1-1, with D possibly matching TRBD1 (6 bases). Germline V gene data show CDR1 as SGHDN and CDR2 as FVKESK. The CDR3 has 12 amino acids. Trimming shortened V by 4 bases and J by 5 bases, and 8 bases separated the two germline ends. The CDR3 region has the DNA TGTGCCAGCAGCCCTCAGGGGACTGAAGCTTTCTTT. This gives the protein CASSPQGTEAFF. Looking up the rest from reference TRBV14 and TRBJ1-1 gives the full variable domain: EAGVTQFPSHSVIEKGQTVTLRCDPISGHDNLYWYRRVMGKEIKFLLHFVKESKQDESGMPNNRFLAERTGGTYSTLKVQPAELEDSGVYFCASSPQGTEAFFGQGTRLTVV.

This clone is a singleton in its sample. The CDR3 loop reads CASSQVGLGELFF. The CDR3 coding sequence is TGTGCCAGCAGCCAAGTTGGTCTGGGGGAGCTGTTTTTT. The gene calls are TRBV14 and TRBJ2-2; D uncertain. Trimming shortened V by 1 base and J by 8 bases, and 8 bases separated the two germline ends. Germline lookup yields CDR1 SGHDN and CDR2 FVKESK. The CDR3 length is 13 residues.

The chain carries TRBV19 and TRBJ1-2; D is unclear. Trimming took 2 bases from V and 7 from J, leaving 14 bases between them. The germline gives CDR1 LNHDA, CDR2 SQIVND (reference sequence). The CDR3 runs to 14 residues. CDR3 residues: CASSINSVQPGYTF. The CDR3 nucleotides are TGTGCCAGTAGTATAAACAGCGTCCAACCTGGCTACACCTTC.

V usage is TRBV2 and J usage is TRBJ1-5, with 8 bases lining up with TRBD1. From germline, CDR1 is SNHLY and CDR2 FYNNEI. This CDR3 comprises 15 residues. J was trimmed by 2 bases and V by 6 bases; bases with no gene match: 6. The CDR3 spells CASRDRDSGNQPQHF. CDR3 DNA: TGTGCCAGCAGGGACAGGGATAGTGGCAATCAGCCCCAGCATTTT.

CDR3 protein: CASSLERATSYEQYF. The DNA of the CDR3 is TGTGCCAGCAGCTTGGAGCGGGCCACCTCCTACGAGCAGTACTTC. The chain carries TRBV5-4 and TRBJ2-7, with D maybe TRBD2 (6 bases). The CDR3 has 15 amino acids. Germline lookup yields CDR1 SGHNT and CDR2 YYREEE (reference sequence). Deletions cut 0 bases from V and 0 bases from J, with 10 bases between. Full variable domain (remainder filled in from reference TRBV5-4 and TRBJ2-7): ETGVTQSPTHLIKTRGQQVTLRCSSQSGHNTVSWYQQALGQGPQFIFQYYREEENGRGNFPPRFSGLQFPNYSSELNVNALELDDSALYLCASSLERATSYEQYFGPGTRLTVT.

This clone came up a few times. The chain uses TRBV19 and TRBJ2-1; 7 nucleotides agree with TRBD2. V lost 6 bases and J lost 7; bases outside the gene matches: 6. The CDR3 loop spans 13 amino acids. The germline V gene has CDR1 LNHDA and CDR2 SQIVND (reference sequence). The CDR3 DNA is TGTGCCAGTAGCCCCGGGGAGGGGAATGAGCAGTTCTTC. This sequence encodes CASSPGEGNEQFF.

The gene calls are TRBV29-1 and TRBJ1-2; D remains unclear. Germline CDR1 SQVTM, CDR2 ANQGSEA. Trimming took 6 bases from V and 0 from J, leaving 14 bases between them. The CDR3 sequence is 14 residues long. CDR3 nucleotides: TGCAGCGTCTTGCACGTCGCAACTAACTATGGCTACACCTTC. Residues: CSVLHVATNYGYTF.

About this clone: Other DNA sequences in the same sample also yield this CDR3. This chain connects TRBV19 to TRBJ2-1, with 7 bases aligning to TRBD2. Germline loops: CDR1 LNHDA, CDR2 SQIVND (reference sequence). Germline trimming cut 3 bases from V and 7 bases from J; bases unmatched to any gene: 0. The CDR3 has 12 amino acids. The CDR3 DNA reads TGTGCCAGTAGTATCGGGGGGAATGAGCAGTTCTTC. Protein sequence: CASSIGGNEQFF.

The genes are TRBV2 and TRBJ2-5; 8 bases fit TRBD1. With 8 bases clipped from V and 0 bases from J, the junction kept 2 bases outside the gene matches. This CDR3 contains 13 residues. The germline V gene encodes CDR1 SNHLY and CDR2 FYNNEI. The DNA of the CDR3 is TGTGCCAGCCGGGACAGGTACCAAGAGACCCAGTACTTC. It encodes CASRDRYQETQYF.